This T cell receptor (beta chain) was observed in a study of T cells in Graves' hyperthyroidism and ophthalmopathy. The V gene lost 0 bases and the J gene lost 7 bases, with 12 bases spanning the gap. The CDR3 is 15 amino acids. Amplified TCR beta CDR3 regions derived from RNA transcripts. First-round RT-PCR targeting the TCR CDR3 was performed with the HTBI primer set. MiXCR, applied by TCRdb to the multiplex PCR reads, yields one record per CDR3 protein. The sample includes roughly 400,000 distinct CDR3 sequences, roughly 25% of them seen just once. The receptor was derived from a man in his fifties or sixties with Graves' hyperthyroidism. Material: blood. The V gene is TRBV12-3 or TRBV12-4, the J gene TRBJ2-2; D may be TRBD2 (5 bases). CDR3 bases: TGTGCCAGCAGTTTAGCGAGGGCGGGCGTCGGGGAGCTGTTTTTT. Its translation is CASSLARAGVGELFF.